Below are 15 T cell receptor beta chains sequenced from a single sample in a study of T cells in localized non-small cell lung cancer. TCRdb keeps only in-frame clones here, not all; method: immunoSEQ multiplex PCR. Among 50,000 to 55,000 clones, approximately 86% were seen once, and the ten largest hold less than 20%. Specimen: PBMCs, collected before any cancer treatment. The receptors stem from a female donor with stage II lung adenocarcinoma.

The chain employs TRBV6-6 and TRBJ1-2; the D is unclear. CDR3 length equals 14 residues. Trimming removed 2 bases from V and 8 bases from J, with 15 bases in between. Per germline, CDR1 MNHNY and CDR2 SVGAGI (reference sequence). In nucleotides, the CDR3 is TGTGCCAGCAGTTACGTCAGCGACATTGGGGGCTACACCTTC. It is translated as CASSYVSDIGGYTF.

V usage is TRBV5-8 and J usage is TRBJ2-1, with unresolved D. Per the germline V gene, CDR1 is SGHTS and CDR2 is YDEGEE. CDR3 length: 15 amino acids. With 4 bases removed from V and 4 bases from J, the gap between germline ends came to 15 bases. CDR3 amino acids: CASSPVLALYNEQFF. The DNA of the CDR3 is TGTGCCAGCAGCCCTGTCCTCGCGCTGTACAATGAGCAGTTCTTC.

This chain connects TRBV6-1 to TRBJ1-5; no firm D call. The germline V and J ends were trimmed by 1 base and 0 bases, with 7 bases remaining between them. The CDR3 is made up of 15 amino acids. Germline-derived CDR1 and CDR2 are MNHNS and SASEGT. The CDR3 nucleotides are TGTGCCAGCAGTGAAGAGGCGCATAGCAATCAGCCCCAGCATTTT. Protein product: CASSEEAHSNQPQHF.

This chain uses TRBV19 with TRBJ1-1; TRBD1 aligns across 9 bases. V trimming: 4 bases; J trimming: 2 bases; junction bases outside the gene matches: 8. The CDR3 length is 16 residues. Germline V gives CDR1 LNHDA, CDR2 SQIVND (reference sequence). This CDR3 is CASSKGQGRPNTEAFF. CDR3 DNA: TGTGCCAGTAGTAAAGGACAGGGGAGACCCAACACTGAAGCTTTCTTT. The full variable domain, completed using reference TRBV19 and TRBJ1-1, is DGGITQSPKYLFRKEGQNVTLSCEQNLNHDAMYWYRQDPGQGLRLIYYSQIVNDFQKGDIAEGYSVSREKKESFPLTVTSAQKNPTAFYLCASSKGQGRPNTEAFFGQGTRLTVV.

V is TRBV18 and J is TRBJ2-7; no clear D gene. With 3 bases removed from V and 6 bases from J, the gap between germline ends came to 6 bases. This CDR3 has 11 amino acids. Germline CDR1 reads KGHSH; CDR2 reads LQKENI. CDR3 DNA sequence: TGTGCCAGCTCACCCAAAAGCGAGCAGTACTTC. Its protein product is CASSPKSEQYF.

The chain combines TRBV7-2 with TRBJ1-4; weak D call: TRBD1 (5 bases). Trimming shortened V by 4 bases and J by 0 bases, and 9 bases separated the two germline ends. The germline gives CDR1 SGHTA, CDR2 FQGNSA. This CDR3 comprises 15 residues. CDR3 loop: CASSSQGSTNEKLFF. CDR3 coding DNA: TGTGCCAGCAGCTCGCAGGGATCAACTAATGAAAAACTGTTTTTT.

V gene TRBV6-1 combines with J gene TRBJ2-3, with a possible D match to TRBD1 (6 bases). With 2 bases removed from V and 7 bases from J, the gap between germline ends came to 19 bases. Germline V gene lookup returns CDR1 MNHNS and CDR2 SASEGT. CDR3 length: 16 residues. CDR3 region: CASSEIDTQGSNTQYF. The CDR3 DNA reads TGTGCCAGCAGTGAAATCGACACCCAGGGGTCCAATACGCAGTATTTT.

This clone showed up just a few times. The CDR3, as DNA: TGTGCCAGCAGCTTAGTACGACAGACGACTGAAGCTTTCTTT. Translating gives CASSLVRQTTEAFF. The chain combines TRBV7-8 with TRBJ1-1; D is possibly TRBD1 (5 bases). Trimming removed 1 base from V and 5 bases from J, with 11 bases in between. CDR1 SGHVS and CDR2 FQNEAQ come from the germline V gene. The CDR3 length is 14 residues.

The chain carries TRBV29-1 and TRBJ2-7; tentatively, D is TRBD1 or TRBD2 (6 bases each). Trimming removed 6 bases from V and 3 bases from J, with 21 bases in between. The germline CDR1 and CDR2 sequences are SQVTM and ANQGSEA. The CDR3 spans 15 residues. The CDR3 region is CSVTDVGGRIYEQYF. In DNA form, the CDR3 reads TGCAGCGTGACGGATGTAGGGGGGAGGATCTACGAGCAGTACTTC.

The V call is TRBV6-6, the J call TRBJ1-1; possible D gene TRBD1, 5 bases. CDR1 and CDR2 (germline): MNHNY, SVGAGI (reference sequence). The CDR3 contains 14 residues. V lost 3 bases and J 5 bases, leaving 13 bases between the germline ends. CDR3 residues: CASSYLGGGTEAFF. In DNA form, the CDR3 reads TGTGCCAGCAGTTATTTGGGGGGAGGAACTGAAGCTTTCTTT.

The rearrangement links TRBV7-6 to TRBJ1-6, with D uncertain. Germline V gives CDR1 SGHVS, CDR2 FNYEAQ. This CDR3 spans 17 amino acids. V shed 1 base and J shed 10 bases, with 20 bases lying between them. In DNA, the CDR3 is TGTGCCAGCAGCTTAGACCCGACATGGCGGGAGCGGTCACCCCTCCACTTT. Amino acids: CASSLDPTWRERSPLHF.

The CDR3 is CASSAAGQGSHGYTF. CDR3 bases: TGTGCCAGCAGTGCCGCCGGACAGGGGTCCCATGGCTACACCTTC. The gene calls are TRBV27 and TRBJ1-2, with 9 nucleotides matching TRBD1. V was clipped by 5 bases and J by 6 bases; unmatched bases: 10. Germline V lookup: CDR1 MNHEY, CDR2 SMNVEV (reference sequence). CDR3 length: 15 residues.

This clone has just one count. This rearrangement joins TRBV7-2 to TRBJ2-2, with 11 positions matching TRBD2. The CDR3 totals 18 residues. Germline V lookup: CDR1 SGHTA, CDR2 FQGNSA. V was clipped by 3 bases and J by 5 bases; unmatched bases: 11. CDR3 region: CASSFPSGGLLSTGELFF. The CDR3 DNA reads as TGTGCCAGCAGCTTCCCTAGCGGGGGGCTACTGAGTACCGGGGAGCTGTTTTTT.

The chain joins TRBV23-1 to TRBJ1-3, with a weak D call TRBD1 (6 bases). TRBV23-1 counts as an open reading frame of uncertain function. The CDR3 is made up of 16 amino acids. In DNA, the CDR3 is TGCCAAGAACCCCGCCCTTGGGGGGCCGATGGAAACACCATATATTTT. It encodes CQEPRPWGADGNTIYF.

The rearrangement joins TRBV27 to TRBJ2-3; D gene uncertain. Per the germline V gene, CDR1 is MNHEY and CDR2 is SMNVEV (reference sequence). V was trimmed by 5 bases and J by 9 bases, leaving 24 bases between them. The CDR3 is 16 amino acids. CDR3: CASSIAGPKGVYTQYF. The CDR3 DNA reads TGTGCCAGCAGTATAGCCGGGCCAAAAGGAGTATACACGCAGTATTTT.